This is a list of T cell receptor beta chains from one sample in a study of radiotherapy plus CTLA-4 blockade in lung cancer. Generated by immunoSEQ multiplex PCR, the TCRdb table keeps only in-frame clones and is missing some. The sample contains some 48,000 clones, 65% to 90% of which appear only once. The sequenced sample was peripheral blood, obtained from a patient treated with radiotherapy plus ipilimumab. Receptors were obtained from a human donor with non-small cell lung cancer that progressed on radiotherapy plus ipilimumab. Some clones in this sample may be carry-over from other donors' samples. CDR3s include the opening cysteine and the closing phenylalanine or tryptophan. Each record gives: D gene, J gene, clone size, V gene, CDR3 DNA, CDR3 protein. A D gene is named only where the DNA matches it firmly. The size field is filled for only some rows; it gives once, few, many or a size class.

d_gene: TRBD2
j_gene: TRBJ2-5
abundance: NA
v_gene: TRBV6-1
CDR3nt: TGTGCCAGCAGTGTACTAGCGGGGGCGCAGGAGACCCAGTACTTC
CDR3aa: CASSVLAGAQETQYF

d_gene: TRBD1
j_gene: TRBJ2-7
abundance: NA
v_gene: TRBV6-1
CDR3nt: TGTGCCAGCAGTCTGGGACAGGGTCCTTACTACGAGCAGTACTTC
CDR3aa: CASSLGQGPYYEQYF

d_gene: NA
j_gene: TRBJ2-2
abundance: NA
v_gene: TRBV5-5
CDR3nt: TGTGCCAGCAGCCCCGAGGGGGGGCGGGTGAACACCGGGGAGCTGTTTTTT
CDR3aa: CASSPEGGRVNTGELFF

d_gene: NA
j_gene: TRBJ2-2
abundance: NA
v_gene: TRBV15
CDR3nt: TGTGCCACCAGCAGACCGGGTTCCACCGGGGAGCTGTTTTTT
CDR3aa: CATSRPGSTGELFF

d_gene: TRBD1
j_gene: TRBJ2-1
abundance: NA
v_gene: TRBV9
CDR3nt: TGTGCCAGCAGCTCCGACAGGGGGCCCTACAATGAGCAGTTCTTC
CDR3aa: CASSSDRGPYNEQFF

d_gene: TRBD2
j_gene: TRBJ2-3
abundance: NA
v_gene: TRBV9
CDR3nt: TGTGCCAGCAGCGTGGCAGAGCGGGGCACGTGGGATACGCAGTATTTT
CDR3aa: CASSVAERGTWDTQYF

d_gene: TRBD2
j_gene: TRBJ2-3
abundance: NA
v_gene: TRBV5-1
CDR3nt: TGCGCCAGCAGCTTAGGAGTAGCGGGGGTTAGCACAGATACGCAGTATTTT
CDR3aa: CASSLGVAGVSTDTQYF

d_gene: TRBD1
j_gene: TRBJ2-7
abundance: NA
v_gene: TRBV28
CDR3nt: TGTGCCAGCAGTCCGACAGGGTTTACCTCCTACGAGCAGTACTTC
CDR3aa: CASSPTGFTSYEQYF

d_gene: TRBD1
j_gene: TRBJ1-2
abundance: NA
v_gene: TRBV27
CDR3nt: TGTGCCAGCAGGCGAACCCCGACAGGGGACTACACCTTC
CDR3aa: CASRRTPTGDYTF

d_gene: TRBD2
j_gene: TRBJ2-1
abundance: once
v_gene: TRBV29-1
CDR3nt: TGCAGCGTTGACAGGGGACTAGCGGGAGGTGCCTACAATGAGCAGTTCTTC
CDR3aa: CSVDRGLAGGAYNEQFF

d_gene: NA
j_gene: TRBJ1-3
abundance: NA
v_gene: TRBV27
CDR3nt: TGTGCCAGCAGAGAAGGGGCCCGCTCTGGAAACACCATATATTTT
CDR3aa: CASREGARSGNTIYF

d_gene: NA
j_gene: TRBJ1-2
abundance: NA
v_gene: TRBV7-9
CDR3nt: TGTGCCAGCAGCCCGTATGCCACTACCGGGGGCTACACCTTC
CDR3aa: CASSPYATTGGYTF

d_gene: NA
j_gene: TRBJ1-1
abundance: few
v_gene: TRBV7-3
CDR3nt: TGTGCCAGCAGCTGGTACAGGAACACTGAAGCTTTCTTT
CDR3aa: CASSWYRNTEAFF

d_gene: TRBD1
j_gene: TRBJ2-7
abundance: NA
v_gene: TRBV7-9
CDR3nt: TGTGCCAGCAGCTTAGACAGGGGGCACTACGAGCAGTACTTC
CDR3aa: CASSLDRGHYEQYF

d_gene: NA
j_gene: TRBJ1-1
abundance: NA
v_gene: TRBV5-4
CDR3nt: TGTCCCAGCAGCTTTGAGAAGAGGGTGAACACTGAAGCTCTCTTT
CDR3aa: CPSSFEKRVNTEALF

d_gene: NA
j_gene: TRBJ1-1
abundance: NA
v_gene: TRBV6-1
CDR3nt: TGTGCCAGCAGTGATCAGAGCGAGAGAGCATTCTTT
CDR3aa: CASSDQSERAFF

d_gene: NA
j_gene: TRBJ2-7
abundance: NA
v_gene: TRBV4-1
CDR3nt: TGCGCCAGCAGACGCCTTGACAGAGCCGACTACGAGCAGTACTTC
CDR3aa: CASRRLDRADYEQYF

d_gene: NA
j_gene: TRBJ2-1
abundance: NA
v_gene: TRBV11-2
CDR3nt: TGTGCCAGCAGCTTGTTTACAGGGAGTCGGCTCAATGAGCAGTTCTTC
CDR3aa: CASSLFTGSRLNEQFF

d_gene: NA
j_gene: TRBJ1-1
abundance: NA
v_gene: TRBV12-5
CDR3nt: TGTGCTAGTGGTTTGGAAGAGGGCACTGAAGCTTTCTTT
CDR3aa: CASGLEEGTEAFF

d_gene: NA
j_gene: TRBJ1-3
abundance: NA
v_gene: TRBV28
CDR3nt: TGTGCCAGCAGTTTATCGTCAGGGTTATCTGGAAACACCATATATTTT
CDR3aa: CASSLSSGLSGNTIYF

d_gene: TRBD1
j_gene: TRBJ1-2
abundance: few
v_gene: TRBV5-6
CDR3nt: TGTGCCAGCAGCCCAACCGGACAGGAAAACTATGGCTACACCTTC
CDR3aa: CASSPTGQENYGYTF

d_gene: TRBD1
j_gene: TRBJ1-5
abundance: NA
v_gene: TRBV19
CDR3nt: TGTGCCAGTAGCCCCAGACAGGGGCTTGATCAGCCCCAGCATTTT
CDR3aa: CASSPRQGLDQPQHF

d_gene: TRBD2
j_gene: TRBJ2-3
abundance: NA
v_gene: TRBV2
CDR3nt: TGTGCCAGCAGTGGTCTAGCGGGGGGAGATACGCAGTATTTT
CDR3aa: CASSGLAGGDTQYF

d_gene: TRBD2
j_gene: TRBJ2-1
abundance: NA
v_gene: TRBV6-5
CDR3nt: TGTGCCAGCAGTTACGGCGGGGGGGACTATGAGCAGTTCTTC
CDR3aa: CASSYGGGDYEQFF

d_gene: TRBD2
j_gene: TRBJ2-4
abundance: NA
v_gene: TRBV4-3
CDR3nt: TGCGCCAGCAGCCAACTCCCAACCGCGGGGGGCAGCATTCAGTACTTC
CDR3aa: CASSQLPTAGGSIQYF

d_gene: NA
j_gene: TRBJ2-1
abundance: NA
v_gene: TRBV6-5
CDR3nt: TGTGCCAGCCAGCGGAGCTCCTACAATGAGCAGTTCTTC
CDR3aa: CASQRSSYNEQFF

d_gene: NA
j_gene: TRBJ2-1
abundance: NA
v_gene: TRBV10-3
CDR3nt: TGTGCCATCACAGTGACCTATCTAGCGCAGAGCTCCTACAATGAGCAGTTCTTC
CDR3aa: CAITVTYLAQSSYNEQFF

d_gene: TRBD2
j_gene: TRBJ2-7
abundance: NA
v_gene: TRBV5-4
CDR3nt: TGTGCCAGCAGCTCAGCTAGCGGGTTCTACGAGCAGTACTTC
CDR3aa: CASSSASGFYEQYF

d_gene: TRBD2
j_gene: TRBJ2-3
abundance: NA
v_gene: TRBV6-5
CDR3nt: TGTGCCAGCAGTTACGGACTAGCGGGAGCCGATACGCAGTATTTT
CDR3aa: CASSYGLAGADTQYF

d_gene: NA
j_gene: TRBJ2-3
abundance: NA
v_gene: TRBV18
CDR3nt: TGTGCCAGCTCACCGGCAGGGGTTTTACTCCCAGATACGCAGTATTTT
CDR3aa: CASSPAGVLLPDTQYF

d_gene: TRBD2
j_gene: TRBJ2-3
abundance: NA
v_gene: TRBV11-2
CDR3nt: TGTGCCAGCAGCTTAGGATATACTAGCGGGAGTGGGGATACGCAGTATTTT
CDR3aa: CASSLGYTSGSGDTQYF

d_gene: TRBD1
j_gene: TRBJ2-7
abundance: NA
v_gene: TRBV27
CDR3nt: TGTGCCAGCAGTCCGGGACAGGGCTCTTCCTACGAGCAGTACTTC
CDR3aa: CASSPGQGSSYEQYF

d_gene: NA
j_gene: TRBJ1-1
abundance: NA
v_gene: TRBV29-1
CDR3nt: TGCAGCGTGGCCAATTTGAACACTGAAGCTTTCTTT
CDR3aa: CSVANLNTEAFF

d_gene: NA
j_gene: TRBJ1-1
abundance: NA
v_gene: TRBV5-1
CDR3nt: TGCGCCAGCAGCTGGGGACAGAACACTGAAGCTTTCTTT
CDR3aa: CASSWGQNTEAFF

d_gene: NA
j_gene: TRBJ2-5
abundance: NA
v_gene: TRBV29-1
CDR3nt: TGCAGCGTTGTCCAGTCGGGGGAGACCCAGTACTTC
CDR3aa: CSVVQSGETQYF

d_gene: NA
j_gene: TRBJ2-3
abundance: NA
v_gene: TRBV6-1
CDR3nt: TGTGCCAGCAGTGTCTCGGGGCGGGGGCGGGGAGATACGCAGTATTTT
CDR3aa: CASSVSGRGRGDTQYF

d_gene: NA
j_gene: TRBJ2-1
abundance: NA
v_gene: TRBV20-1
CDR3nt: TGCAGTGCTAACAGAAACAATGAGCAGTTCTTC
CDR3aa: CSANRNNEQFF

d_gene: NA
j_gene: TRBJ1-1
abundance: few
v_gene: TRBV19
CDR3nt: TGTGCCAGTAAAGTTGCAGGAGGCACTGAAGCTTTCTTT
CDR3aa: CASKVAGGTEAFF

d_gene: TRBD2
j_gene: TRBJ2-3
abundance: NA
v_gene: TRBV6-1
CDR3nt: TGTGCCAGCAGTGCCGCTAGCGGGGGGGCAGATACGCAGTATTTT
CDR3aa: CASSAASGGADTQYF

d_gene: TRBD2
j_gene: TRBJ2-5
abundance: NA
v_gene: TRBV7-6
CDR3nt: TGTGCCAGCAGCTTAGGGGGAGGGGTGGAGACCCAGTACTTC
CDR3aa: CASSLGGGVETQYF

d_gene: TRBD2
j_gene: TRBJ2-2
abundance: NA
v_gene: TRBV6-1
CDR3nt: TGTGCCAGCAGTGTTACTAGCGGCACCACCGGGGAGCTGTTTTTT
CDR3aa: CASSVTSGTTGELFF

d_gene: TRBD1
j_gene: TRBJ2-3
abundance: NA
v_gene: TRBV5-1
CDR3nt: TGCGCCAGCAGCTCGGATGGGACAGTTGGAACAGATACGCAGTATTTT
CDR3aa: CASSSDGTVGTDTQYF

d_gene: NA
j_gene: TRBJ2-1
abundance: NA
v_gene: TRBV7-8
CDR3nt: TGTGCCAGCAGCAAAACTTTAAGGGGAGGCAATGAGCAGTTCTTC
CDR3aa: CASSKTLRGGNEQFF

d_gene: NA
j_gene: TRBJ1-2
abundance: NA
v_gene: TRBV14
CDR3nt: TGTGCCAGCAGCCAAGGGGAAGTGAGGGCGCACAACTATGGCTACACCTTC
CDR3aa: CASSQGEVRAHNYGYTF

d_gene: NA
j_gene: TRBJ2-5
abundance: NA
v_gene: TRBV29-1
CDR3nt: TGCAGCGTTGTTCCCGGACAGTCAGAGACCCAGTACTTC
CDR3aa: CSVVPGQSETQYF

d_gene: TRBD1
j_gene: TRBJ1-2
abundance: NA
v_gene: TRBV4-2
CDR3nt: TGTGCCAGCAGCCAACAGAAAGGGACAGGGAGGGGCTATGGCTACACCTTC
CDR3aa: CASSQQKGTGRGYGYTF

d_gene: NA
j_gene: TRBJ1-5
abundance: NA
v_gene: TRBV7-9
CDR3nt: TGTGCCAGCAGCTGGGGGGGGATGGGGAATCAGCCCCAGCATTTT
CDR3aa: CASSWGGMGNQPQHF

d_gene: TRBD2
j_gene: TRBJ2-7
abundance: NA
v_gene: TRBV2
CDR3nt: TGTGCCAGCAGCCTTAGGACTAGCGGGAGGGCAGGAAACGAGCAGTACTTC
CDR3aa: CASSLRTSGRAGNEQYF

d_gene: TRBD1
j_gene: TRBJ2-2
abundance: NA
v_gene: TRBV11-1
CDR3nt: TGTGCCAGCAGCTCGGCACAGGGGGCAATCGGGGAGCTGTTTTTT
CDR3aa: CASSSAQGAIGELFF

d_gene: TRBD2
j_gene: TRBJ2-2
abundance: NA
v_gene: TRBV5-1
CDR3nt: TGCGCCAGCAGCCTCGGGACTAGCGGGAGGGCCACCGGGGAGCTGTTTTTT
CDR3aa: CASSLGTSGRATGELFF

d_gene: TRBD2
j_gene: TRBJ2-3
abundance: few
v_gene: TRBV4-1
CDR3nt: TGCGCCAGCAGCCTCTCCTTTAGCGGGGGTGGCACAGATACGCAGTATTTT
CDR3aa: CASSLSFSGGGTDTQYF

d_gene: NA
j_gene: TRBJ1-1
abundance: NA
v_gene: TRBV19
CDR3nt: TGTGCCAGTAGTATTGCTAGGTACACTGAAGCTTTCTTT
CDR3aa: CASSIARYTEAFF

d_gene: TRBD1
j_gene: TRBJ2-2
abundance: NA
v_gene: TRBV7-9
CDR3nt: TGTGCCAGCAGATCCGACAGGGCTCGCACCGGGGAGCTGTTTTTT
CDR3aa: CASRSDRARTGELFF

d_gene: NA
j_gene: TRBJ1-3
abundance: NA
v_gene: TRBV29-1
CDR3nt: TGCAGCGTTGATAAGGGCACGGGAGGAAACACCATATATTTT
CDR3aa: CSVDKGTGGNTIYF

d_gene: TRBD2
j_gene: TRBJ2-5
abundance: NA
v_gene: TRBV25-1
CDR3nt: TGTGCCAGCAGTGGGGCTAGCGGTAAAGAGACCCAGTACTTC
CDR3aa: CASSGASGKETQYF

d_gene: NA
j_gene: TRBJ2-2
abundance: NA
v_gene: TRBV5-4
CDR3nt: TGTGCCAGCACCCTATGGGAGCAGTCCAACACCGGGGAGCTGTTTTTT
CDR3aa: CASTLWEQSNTGELFF